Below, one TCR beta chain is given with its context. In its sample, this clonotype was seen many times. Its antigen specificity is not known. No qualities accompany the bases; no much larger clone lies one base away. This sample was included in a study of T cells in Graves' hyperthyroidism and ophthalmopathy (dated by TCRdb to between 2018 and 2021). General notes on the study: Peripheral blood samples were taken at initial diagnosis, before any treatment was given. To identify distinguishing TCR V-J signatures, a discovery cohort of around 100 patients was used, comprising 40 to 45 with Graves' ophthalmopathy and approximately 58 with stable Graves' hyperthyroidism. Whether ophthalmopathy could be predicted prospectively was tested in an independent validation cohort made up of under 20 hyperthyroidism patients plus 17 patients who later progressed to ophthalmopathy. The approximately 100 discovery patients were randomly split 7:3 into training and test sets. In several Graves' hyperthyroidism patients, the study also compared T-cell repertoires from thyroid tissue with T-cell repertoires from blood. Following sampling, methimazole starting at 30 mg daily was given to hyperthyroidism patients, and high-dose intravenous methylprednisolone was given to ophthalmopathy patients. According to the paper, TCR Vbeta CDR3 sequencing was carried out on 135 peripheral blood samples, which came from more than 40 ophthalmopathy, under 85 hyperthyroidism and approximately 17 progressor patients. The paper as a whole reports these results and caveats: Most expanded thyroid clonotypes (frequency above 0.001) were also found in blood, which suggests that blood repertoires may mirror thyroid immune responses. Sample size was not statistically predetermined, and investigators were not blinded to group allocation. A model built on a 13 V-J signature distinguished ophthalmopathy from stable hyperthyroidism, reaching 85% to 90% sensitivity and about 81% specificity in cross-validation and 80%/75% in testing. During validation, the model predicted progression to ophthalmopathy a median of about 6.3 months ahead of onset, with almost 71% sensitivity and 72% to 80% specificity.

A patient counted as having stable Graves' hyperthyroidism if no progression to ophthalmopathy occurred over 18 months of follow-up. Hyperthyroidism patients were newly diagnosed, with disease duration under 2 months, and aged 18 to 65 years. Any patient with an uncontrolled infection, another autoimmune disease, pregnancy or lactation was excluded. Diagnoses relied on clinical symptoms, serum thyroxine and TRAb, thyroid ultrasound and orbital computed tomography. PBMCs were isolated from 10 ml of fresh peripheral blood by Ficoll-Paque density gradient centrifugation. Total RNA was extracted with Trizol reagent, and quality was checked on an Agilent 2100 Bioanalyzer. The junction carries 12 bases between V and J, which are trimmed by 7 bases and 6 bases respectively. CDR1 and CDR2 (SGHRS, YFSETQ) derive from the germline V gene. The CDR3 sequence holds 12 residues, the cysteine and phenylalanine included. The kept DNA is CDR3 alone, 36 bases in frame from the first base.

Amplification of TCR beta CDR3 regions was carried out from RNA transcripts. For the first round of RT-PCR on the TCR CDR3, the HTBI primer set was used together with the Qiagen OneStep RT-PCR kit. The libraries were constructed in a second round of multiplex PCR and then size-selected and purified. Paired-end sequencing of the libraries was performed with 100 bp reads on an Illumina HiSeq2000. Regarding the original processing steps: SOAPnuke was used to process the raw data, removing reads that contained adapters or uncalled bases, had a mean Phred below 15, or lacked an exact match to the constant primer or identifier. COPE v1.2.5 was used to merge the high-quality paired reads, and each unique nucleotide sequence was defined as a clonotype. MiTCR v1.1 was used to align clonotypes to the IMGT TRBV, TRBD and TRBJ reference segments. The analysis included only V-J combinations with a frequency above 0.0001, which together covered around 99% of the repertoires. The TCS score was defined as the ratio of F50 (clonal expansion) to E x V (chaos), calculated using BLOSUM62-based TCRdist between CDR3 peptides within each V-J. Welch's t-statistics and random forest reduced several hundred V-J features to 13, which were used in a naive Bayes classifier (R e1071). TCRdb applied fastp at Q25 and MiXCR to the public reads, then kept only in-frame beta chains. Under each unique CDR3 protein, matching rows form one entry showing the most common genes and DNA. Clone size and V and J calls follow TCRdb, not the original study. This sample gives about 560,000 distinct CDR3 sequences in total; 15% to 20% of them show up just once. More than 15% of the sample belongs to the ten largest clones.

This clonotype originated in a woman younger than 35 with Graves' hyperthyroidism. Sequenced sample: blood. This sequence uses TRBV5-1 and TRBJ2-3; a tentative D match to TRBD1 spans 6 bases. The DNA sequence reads TGCGCCAGCCGTGTGGGGGCGGATACGCAGTATTTT. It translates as CASRVGADTQYF.